This T cell receptor (beta chain) emerged from a study of OX40 agonist ivuxolimab in advanced cancers. Study details: The study gave patients intravenous ivuxolimab at 0.01 to 10 mg/kg every 2 weeks. Study-level results: Partial responders at 0.1-3.0 mg/kg showed near-lowest clonal expansion.

V lost 6 bases, J lost 3 bases, and 11 bases lay in between. This CDR3 comprises 13 residues. Germline V gene lookup returns CDR1 MNHEY and CDR2 SVGAGI. As concerns this clone: Its antigen is unknown.

Profiling relied on immunoSEQ multiplex PCR, and the TCRdb table lists in-frame clones only, not all of them. This table has around 75,000 clones, nearly 90% appearing once. The sampling schedule covered blood at baseline, cycle 4 day 1, and cycle 7 day 1. The V call is TRBV6-5, the J call TRBJ1-2, with D unclear. The sequences come from CD4+ or CD8+ T cells sorted from blood, collected in a trial of the OX40 agonist ivuxolimab. The clonotype was recovered from an adult with an advanced solid tumor such as melanoma, head and neck, liver or kidney cancer. The CDR3 loop is CASRTARDYGYTF. CDR3 coding DNA: TGTGCCAGCAGAACGGCCCGGGACTATGGCTACACCTTC.